Each of the 23 T cell receptor beta chains below was sequenced from the same sample in a study of blood T cell repertoires in COVID-19. Here immunoSEQ multiplex PCR was the method, and the copy in TCRdb shows in-frame clones only, minus some. The sample shows about 160,000 clones, about nine tenths of them seen only once. Sequenced input: peripheral blood. The source of these receptors is a woman between 55 and 75 years old with active or convalescent COVID-19.

This CDR3 is CASSAGGALHNSPLHF. CDR3 DNA sequence: TGCGCCAGCAGTGCTGGGGGGGCGCTTCATAATTCACCCCTCCACTTT. The chain combines TRBV10-1 with TRBJ1-6; tentative D call: TRBD1 (6 bases). The CDR3 covers 16 residues. From germline, CDR1 is WNHNN and CDR2 SYGVQD (reference sequence). V lost 4 bases and J lost 5, with 15 bases in between.

The V call is TRBV3-1 (or the pseudogene TRBV3-2), the J call TRBJ2-2; D is unresolved. Per germline, CDR1 LGHDT and CDR2 YNNKEL (reference sequence). The CDR3 consists of 15 residues. V lost 4 bases, J lost 5 bases, and 14 bases lay in between. The CDR3 region is CASSLSSDNTGELFF. CDR3 DNA sequence: TGTGCCAGCAGCCTATCTTCAGACAATACCGGGGAGCTGTTTTTT.

The rearrangement joins TRBV7-9 to TRBJ2-7, with 10 bases that match TRBD1. Germline V gene data show CDR1 as SEHNR and CDR2 as FQNEAQ (reference sequence). CDR3 size: 16 residues. V dropped 5 bases and J dropped 1; count of bases not matched to a gene: 8. DNA of the CDR3: TGTGCCAGCAGCCCAGGAGGACAGGGGGGATCCTACGAGCAGTACTTC. Translation gives CASSPGGQGGSYEQYF. Full variable domain (outside the CDR3, taken from reference TRBV7-9 and TRBJ2-7): DTGVSQNPRHKITKRGQNVTFRCDPISEHNRLYWYRQTLGQGPEFLTYFQNEAQLEKSRLLSDRFSAERPKGSFSTLEIQRTEQGDSAMYLCASSPGGQGGSYEQYFGPGTRLTVT.

V usage is TRBV30 and J usage is TRBJ1-2; D is uncertain. This CDR3 comprises 12 residues. The ends were cut back, 4 bases at V and 2 bases at J, with 8 bases in the middle. CDR1 and CDR2 from the germline V gene are GTSNPN and SVGIG (reference sequence). The CDR3 DNA is TGTGCCTGGACTGAGTTAAACTATGGCTACACCTTC. Translation: CAWTELNYGYTF.

The V gene is TRBV18, the J gene TRBJ2-1, with TRBD1 as a possible D gene (6 bases). Germline V lookup: CDR1 KGHSH, CDR2 LQKENI. V lost 3 bases to trimming and J lost 2 bases, with 8 bases between them. The CDR3 covers 14 residues. CDR3 nucleotide sequence: TGTGCCAGCTCACCGGGGGCACCCTACAATGAGCAGTTCTTC. Protein product: CASSPGAPYNEQFF. The complete variable domain, with remaining parts taken from reference TRBV18 and TRBJ2-1, reads NAGVMQNPRHLVRRRGQEARLRCSPMKGHSHVYWYRQLPEEGLKFMVYLQKENIIDESGMPKERFSAEFPKEGPSILRIQQVVRGDSAAYFCASSPGAPYNEQFFGPGTRLTVL.

The rearrangement joins TRBV12-3 or TRBV12-4 to TRBJ2-1; 7 bases are shared with TRBD2. CDR3 size: 13 residues. V lost 6 bases, J lost 4 bases, and 3 bases stayed unmatched. Here the CDR3 reads CASRGTNYNEQFF. The CDR3 DNA reads TGTGCCAGCAGGGGGACTAATTACAATGAGCAGTTCTTC.

The V call is TRBV5-1, the J call TRBJ1-1; maybe TRBD1 (6 bases). V lost 3 bases, J lost 1 base, and 22 bases lay in between. Germline assignment: CDR1 SGHRS and CDR2 YFSETQ. The CDR3 is made up of 18 amino acids. The CDR3: CASSSLGVRGAQNTEAFF. The CDR3 DNA is TGCGCCAGCAGCTCCCTTGGTGTTCGGGGGGCTCAGAACACTGAAGCTTTCTTT.

The rearrangement links TRBV5-5 to TRBJ1-1; D perhaps matches TRBD1 (6 bases). The CDR3 has 16 amino acids. Trimming left V 1 base short and J 0 bases short, with 13 bases between. The germline V gene encodes CDR1 SGHKS and CDR2 YYEKEE (reference sequence). The CDR3 protein is CASSLMDSLLNTEAFF. The DNA for the CDR3 is TGTGCCAGCAGCTTGATGGACAGCCTACTGAACACTGAAGCTTTCTTT.

The rearrangement joins TRBV5-6 to TRBJ1-3; 7 bases agree with TRBD1. V shed 5 bases and J 1 base; nucleotides not matched to a gene: 18. CDR1 and CDR2 from the germline V gene are SGHDT and YYEEEE. There are 19 residues in the CDR3. The CDR3 DNA reads TGTGCCAGCAGTACTTGGACAGGAAGATCCCTTTGGTCTGGAAACACCATATATTTT. It codes for CASSTWTGRSLWSGNTIYF.

The chain carries TRBV6-2 or TRBV6-3 and TRBJ1-5; D is uncertain. The CDR3 sequence is 16 residues long. The V and J ends lost 0 bases and 0 bases respectively, with 9 bases between them. The germline V gene encodes CDR1 MNHEY and CDR2 SVGEGT. Here the CDR3 DNA reads TGTGCCAGCAGTTACTCGTCAGGCTATAGCAATCAGCCCCAGCATTTT. Its translation is CASSYSSGYSNQPQHF.

The V and J genes are TRBV2 and TRBJ1-5; 8 bases align to TRBD1. Germline loops: CDR1 SNHLY, CDR2 FYNNEI. V lost 2 bases and J lost 5; bases outside the gene matches: 5. CDR3 length: 15 residues. The CDR3 DNA reads as TGTGCCAGCAGTGAATTCAGGGGGCTTGATCAGCCCCAGCATTTT. It codes for CASSEFRGLDQPQHF.

V gene TRBV5-1 combines with J gene TRBJ1-2, with TRBD1 matching over 7 bases. CDR1 and CDR2 from the germline V gene are SGHRS and YFSETQ. This CDR3 is 16 amino acids long. Trimming took 4 bases from V and 0 from J; bases not matched to a gene: 9. CDR3 sequence: CASSPSGGLANYGYTF. CDR3 DNA sequence: TGCGCCAGCAGCCCGTCAGGGGGTCTGGCTAACTATGGCTACACCTTC.

This rearrangement joins TRBV19 to TRBJ2-2; D is uncertain. Trimming removed 5 bases from V and 8 bases from J, with 9 bases in between. This CDR3 contains 12 residues. Germline loops: CDR1 LNHDA, CDR2 SQIVND (reference sequence). CDR3 sequence reads: CASSPRLGELFF. CDR3 DNA: TGTGCCAGTAGTCCCCGCCTAGGGGAGCTGTTTTTT.

J is TRBJ2-6 and V is TRBV5-1; D remains unclear. The CDR3 spans 15 residues. Trimming pared 0 bases from V and 1 base from J, leaving 5 bases between. The V gene's germline CDR1 is SGHRS and CDR2 YFSETQ. CDR3 loop: CASSLVESGANVLTF. The CDR3 coding sequence is TGCGCCAGCAGCTTGGTAGAATCTGGGGCCAACGTCCTGACTTTC.

This chain joins TRBV18 and TRBJ2-7, with TRBD2 identical over 11 bases. The V segment lost 3 bases and the J segment 4 bases; nucleotides outside the gene matches: 5. Per the germline V gene, CDR1 is KGHSH and CDR2 is LQKENI. This CDR3 contains 15 residues. The CDR3 protein is CASSPSASGGYEQYF. CDR3 sequence (DNA): TGTGCCAGCTCACCTTCGGCTAGCGGGGGGTACGAGCAGTACTTC.

V gene TRBV27 combines with J gene TRBJ1-6; 10 nucleotides line up with TRBD1. The germline gives CDR1 MNHEY, CDR2 SMNVEV (reference sequence). The CDR3 contains 15 residues. J lost 7 bases, V lost 5 bases, and 5 bases had no gene match. For the CDR3, the DNA is TGTGCCAGCAGTGCGGGACAGGGGAAGAATTCACCCCTCCACTTT. It specifies CASSAGQGKNSPLHF.

The V and J genes are TRBV7-2 and TRBJ2-7; D may be TRBD2 (5 bases). The CDR3 runs to 12 residues. V shed 1 base and J shed 5 bases, with 6 bases lying between them. Per the germline V gene, CDR1 is SGHTA and CDR2 is FQGNSA. Here the CDR3 reads CASSLVGNEQYF. The CDR3 DNA reads TGTGCCAGCAGCTTAGTCGGGAACGAGCAGTACTTC.

This chain links TRBV6-5 with TRBJ1-1, with 9 bases identical to TRBD1. Losses at the gene ends were 4 bases for V and 5 bases for J; bases not matched to a gene: 11. CDR3 length: 16 amino acids. Germline CDR1 reads MNHEY; CDR2 reads SVGAGI. The CDR3 is CASSSLGQGGVTEAFF. The CDR3 nucleotides are TGTGCCAGCAGTTCCCTGGGACAGGGAGGAGTGACTGAAGCTTTCTTT.

The chain combines TRBV30 with TRBJ1-2, with 7 bases fitting TRBD1. Germline lookup yields CDR1 GTSNPN and CDR2 SVGIG (reference sequence). The trim removed 2 bases at V and 8 bases at J, leaving 5 bases unmatched. The CDR3 has 12 residues. The DNA for the CDR3 is TGTGCCTGGAGTAGTCAGGGGGTGGGCTACACCTTC. It specifies CAWSSQGVGYTF.

The rearrangement uses TRBV15 and TRBJ2-7, with 9 bases that match TRBD1. Trimming took 5 bases from V and 5 from J; bases not matched to a gene: 7. This CDR3 contains 14 residues. Germline V gene data show CDR1 as LNHNV and CDR2 as YYDKDF (reference sequence). CDR3 sequence reads: CATSARQGVDEQYF. The CDR3 coding sequence is TGTGCCACCAGCGCCCGACAGGGGGTAGACGAGCAGTACTTC.

The chain recombines TRBV2 with TRBJ2-5, with 7 nucleotides matching TRBD1. The CDR3 length is 14 residues. With 8 bases clipped from V and 2 bases from J, the junction kept 8 bases outside the gene matches. Germline V CDR1 and CDR2: SNHLY, FYNNEI. DNA for the CDR3: TGTGCCAGCCAGGGGGTATTCCTGCAAGAGACCCAGTACTTC. It specifies CASQGVFLQETQYF.

The chain is built from TRBV4-3 and TRBJ2-7; TRBD2 is a possible D gene (6 bases). Per germline, CDR1 LGHNA and CDR2 YSLEER. This CDR3 is 16 amino acids long. V lost 1 base to trimming and J lost 0 bases, with 13 bases between them. The CDR3 nucleotides are TGCGCCAGCAGCCAAGCGAAGGCTAGCGACTCCTACGAGCAGTACTTC. Its translation is CASSQAKASDSYEQYF.

The CDR3 DNA sequence: TGTGCCAGCAGCTCGGGGTCGGGCGGGACAGCTAACTATGGCTACACCTTC. The encoded protein is CASSSGSGGTANYGYTF. The rearrangement links TRBV7-2 to TRBJ1-2, with 7 bases lining up with TRBD1. CDR3 size: 17 residues. Germline CDR1 SGHTA, CDR2 FQGNSA. V dropped 4 bases and J dropped 0; count of bases not matched to a gene: 11.